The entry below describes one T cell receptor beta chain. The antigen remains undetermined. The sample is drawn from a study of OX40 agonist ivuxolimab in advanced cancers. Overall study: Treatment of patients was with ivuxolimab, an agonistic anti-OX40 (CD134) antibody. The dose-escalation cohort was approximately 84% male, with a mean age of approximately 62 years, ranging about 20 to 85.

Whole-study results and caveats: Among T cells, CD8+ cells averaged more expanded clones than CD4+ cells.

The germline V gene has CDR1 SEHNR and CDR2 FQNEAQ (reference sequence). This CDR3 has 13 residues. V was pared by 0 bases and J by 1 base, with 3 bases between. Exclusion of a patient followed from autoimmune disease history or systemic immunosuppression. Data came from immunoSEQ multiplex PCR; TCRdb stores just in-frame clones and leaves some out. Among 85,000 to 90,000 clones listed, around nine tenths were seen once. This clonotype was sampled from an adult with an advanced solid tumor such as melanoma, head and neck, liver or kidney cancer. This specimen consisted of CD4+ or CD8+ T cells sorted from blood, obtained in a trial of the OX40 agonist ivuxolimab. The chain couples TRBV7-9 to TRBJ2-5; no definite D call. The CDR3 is CASSLALQETQYF. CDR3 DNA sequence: TGTGCCAGCAGCTTAGCCCTCCAAGAGACCCAGTACTTC.